This TCR beta chain comes out of a study of OX40 agonist ivuxolimab in advanced cancers. About the research overall: Males comprised around four fifths of the group, whose mean age was about 62 years (range roughly 20 to 90).

Germline CDR1 MNHEY, CDR2 SMNVEV (reference sequence). The V gene end was trimmed by 1 base and the J gene end by 3 bases; junction bases not matched to a gene: 8. The CDR3 is 17 residues long. Sequencing used immunoSEQ multiplex PCR; TCRdb keeps in-frame clones, though not all of them. The repertoire holds roughly 46,000 clones, with about 91% as singletons. The chain couples TRBV27 to TRBJ2-3; 9 positions match TRBD2. The TCR comes from an adult with an advanced solid tumor such as melanoma, head and neck, liver or kidney cancer. The sample was CD4+ or CD8+ T cells sorted from blood, taken in a trial of the OX40 agonist ivuxolimab. The CDR3 nucleotides read TGTGCCAGCAGTTTATATCTAAGCGGGGGGCCGACAGATACGCAGTATTTT. It encodes CASSLYLSGGPTDTQYF.